This entry lists 20 T cell receptor beta chains sequenced from one sample in a study of blood T cell repertoires in COVID-19. Generated by immunoSEQ multiplex PCR, the TCRdb table keeps only in-frame clones and is missing some. The repertoire holds some 320,000 clones, with approximately 87% as singletons. The sample taken for sequencing was peripheral blood. All receptors derive from a woman aged 45-60 years who had recovered from COVID-19.

This rearrangement joins TRBV6-2 or TRBV6-3 to TRBJ2-3, with D maybe TRBD2 (5 bases). V lost 2 bases to trimming and J lost 0 bases, with 9 bases between them. The CDR3 loop spans 15 amino acids. Per germline, CDR1 MNHEY and CDR2 SVGEGT. The CDR3 sequence: CASSYRRESTDTQYF. In nucleotides, the CDR3 is TGTGCCAGCAGTTACCGAAGGGAGAGCACAGATACGCAGTATTTT.

The chain carries TRBV7-2 and TRBJ1-2; 7 nucleotides agree with TRBD1. With V trimmed by 1 base and J by 4 bases, 12 bases remained unmatched. Germline-derived CDR1 and CDR2 are SGHTA and FQGNSA. This CDR3 has 17 amino acids. CDR3 bases: TGTGCCAGCAGCTTAGGGAGAACAGGGGCCGGGATCTATGGCTACACCTTC. Its protein product is CASSLGRTGAGIYGYTF.

V and J are TRBV19 and TRBJ1-1, with D tentatively TRBD1 (6 bases). The CDR3 is 13 residues long. The germline V and J ends were trimmed by 6 bases and 0 bases, with 8 bases remaining between them. Per the germline V gene, CDR1 is LNHDA and CDR2 is SQIVND (reference sequence). This chain's CDR3 is CASSRDMNTEAFF. CDR3 in DNA: TGTGCCAGTAGCCGGGACATGAACACTGAAGCTTTCTTT. Based on the CDR3 plus reference TRBV19 and TRBJ1-1, the full variable domain is DGGITQSPKYLFRKEGQNVTLSCEQNLNHDAMYWYRQDPGQGLRLIYYSQIVNDFQKGDIAEGYSVSREKKESFPLTVTSAQKNPTAFYLCASSRDMNTEAFFGQGTRLTVV.

V is TRBV9 and J is TRBJ1-6; TRBD1 matches at 11 bases. Trimming at V came to 2 bases and at J to 9 bases, leaving 4 bases not matched to a gene. Germline assignment: CDR1 SGDLS and CDR2 YYNGEE. This CDR3 comprises 15 residues. The chain's CDR3 is CASSVGGQGASPLHF. Here the CDR3 DNA reads TGTGCCAGCAGCGTTGGCGGACAGGGGGCTTCACCCCTCCACTTT.

The chain joins TRBV2 to TRBJ2-7, with 12 bases aligning to TRBD2. CDR1 and CDR2 from the germline V gene are SNHLY and FYNNEI. The CDR3 is 14 amino acids. With 6 bases clipped from V and 3 bases from J, the junction kept 3 bases outside the gene matches. CDR3 sequence reads: CASRGTSGYYEQYF. The CDR3 coding sequence is TGTGCCAGCAGGGGGACTAGCGGGTACTACGAGCAGTACTTC.

J is TRBJ1-4 and V is TRBV19; 8 bases are a match to TRBD1. Germline CDR1 LNHDA, CDR2 SQIVND (reference sequence). Unmatched junction bases numbered 7, after V lost 6 bases and J lost 7 bases. The CDR3 contains 14 residues. The CDR3 coding sequence is TGTGCCAGTAGCCCGACAGGGGTTGGTGAAAAACTGTTTTTT. The encoded protein is CASSPTGVGEKLFF.

The gene calls are TRBV28 and TRBJ1-1; possibly TRBD1 for D (6 bases). Germline-derived CDR1 and CDR2 are MDHEN and SYDVKM. V was shortened by 3 bases and J by 5 bases, with 13 bases between the two germline ends. The CDR3 is 14 amino acids. DNA of the CDR3: TGTGCCAGCAGTTTCGAGGGGGAGTGGACTGAAGCTTTCTTT. It yields the protein CASSFEGEWTEAFF. Combining the CDR3 with reference TRBV28 and TRBJ1-1 gives the whole variable domain DVKVTQSSRYLVKRTGEKVFLECVQDMDHENMFWYRQDPGLGLRLIYFSYDVKMKEKGDIPEGYSVSREKKERFSLILESASTNQTSMYLCASSFEGEWTEAFFGQGTRLTVV.

The rearrangement links TRBV5-6 to TRBJ2-7; unclear D gene. Germline lookup yields CDR1 SGHDT and CDR2 YYEEEE. The CDR3 loop spans 14 amino acids. Trimming took off 0 bases at V and 2 bases at J, with 9 bases between the two ends. CDR3 in amino acids: CASSLAVPPYEQYF. DNA of the CDR3: TGTGCCAGCAGCTTGGCGGTCCCCCCCTACGAGCAGTACTTC.

V is TRBV9 and J is TRBJ2-3; 15 bases agree with TRBD2. The CDR3 is made up of 18 amino acids. Trimming at V came to 7 bases and at J to 0 bases, leaving 9 bases not matched to a gene. In germline, CDR1 is SGDLS, CDR2 YYNGEE. The CDR3 is CASARGTSGGFSTDTQYF. The CDR3 nucleotides read TGTGCCAGCGCCCGCGGGACTAGCGGGGGGTTTAGCACAGATACGCAGTATTTT.

The chain employs TRBV7-2 and TRBJ2-3; the match to TRBD2 covers 9 bases. J gave up 2 bases and V 2 bases, and 5 bases lay outside the gene matches. Germline values: CDR1 SGHTA, CDR2 FQGNSA. The CDR3 length is 16 residues. This CDR3 reads CASSLRLAGFTDTQYF. CDR3 DNA: TGTGCCAGCAGCTTAAGGCTAGCGGGGTTCACAGATACGCAGTATTTT.

This clone was recorded a few times. This chain joins TRBV7-2 and TRBJ1-6; TRBD1 matches at 7 bases. This CDR3 has 15 residues. Per the germline V gene, CDR1 is SGHTA and CDR2 is FQGNSA. V trimming: 1 base; J trimming: 11 bases; junction bases outside the gene matches: 8. CDR3 nucleotide sequence: TGTGCCAGCAGCTTAGTTCCAGGGGGAGAGACACCCCTCCACTTT. It codes for CASSLVPGGETPLHF.

This chain links TRBV27 with TRBJ2-5; no clear D. CDR1 is MNHEY and CDR2 is SMNVEV in the germline V gene (reference sequence). Trimming removed 2 bases at V and 2 bases at J, with 21 bases between. The CDR3 is 18 amino acids. The CDR3 DNA reads TGTGCCAGCAGTTTAGTGATCGCCAGCAGCCTGGAGCAAGAGACCCAGTACTTC. It is translated as CASSLVIASSLEQETQYF.

The DNA for the CDR3 is TGTGCCAGCAGTTACCGGACAGGGAGGGAGACCCAGTACTTC. Protein product: CASSYRTGRETQYF. The J gene is TRBJ2-5, the V gene TRBV6-5; the match to TRBD1 covers 8 bases. CDR3 length: 14 residues. V lost 2 bases and J lost 5; bases outside the gene matches: 4. The germline CDR1 and CDR2 sequences are MNHEY and SVGAGI.

Only one count was recorded for this clone. The rearrangement joins TRBV5-1 to TRBJ1-4; TRBD1 might be the D (6 bases). The V and J ends lost 4 bases and 7 bases respectively, with 14 bases between them. The CDR3 is 14 amino acids. Germline assignment: CDR1 SGHRS and CDR2 YFSETQ. The CDR3 reads CASSQTGGGEKLFF. CDR3 DNA: TGCGCCAGCAGCCAGACAGGAGGAGGTGAAAAACTGTTTTTT.

The rearrangement links TRBV6-5 to TRBJ2-7, with D possibly matching TRBD2 (6 bases). The CDR3 contains 14 residues. Looked up from germline, CDR1 is MNHEY and CDR2 is SVGAGI. Trimming stripped 0 bases from V and 6 bases from J, with 12 bases between. CDR3 DNA sequence: TGTGCCAGCAGTTACTCAACGACCGGGGGCGAGCAGTACTTC. This codes for CASSYSTTGGEQYF.

The rearrangement links TRBV28 to TRBJ1-1; D may be TRBD1 (5 bases). The CDR3 spans 14 residues. V lost 4 bases and J 2 bases, leaving 11 bases between the germline ends. From germline, CDR1 is MDHEN and CDR2 SYDVKM. CDR3: CASSSPGGNTEAFF. CDR3 nucleotides: TGTGCCAGCAGTTCCCCGGGGGGTAACACTGAAGCTTTCTTT.

This sequence joins TRBV2 and TRBJ2-5, with TRBD2 matching 8 bases. Germline V gene sequence: CDR1 SNHLY, CDR2 FYNNEI. The trim removed 6 bases at V and 5 bases at J, leaving 11 bases unmatched. The length of the CDR3 is 15 residues. The CDR3 region has the DNA TGTGCCAGCAGCGAACTAGCGGACCTCCGGGAGACCCAGTACTTC. Translated: CASSELADLRETQYF.

The chain has TRBV25-1 and TRBJ2-1; D possibly corresponds to TRBD1 (5 bases). V lost 5 bases and J lost 6, with 17 bases in between. Germline CDR1 and CDR2: MGHDK and SYGVNS. This CDR3 has 15 residues. CDR3: CASSPSGSGPNEQFF. DNA for the CDR3: TGTGCCAGCAGTCCTTCAGGTTCAGGGCCCAATGAGCAGTTCTTC.

The chain uses TRBV6-2 or TRBV6-3 and TRBJ2-7; 13 nucleotides match TRBD2. The trim removed 0 bases at V and 2 bases at J, leaving 4 bases unmatched. This CDR3 region has 17 residues. The germline CDR1 and CDR2 sequences are MNHEY and SVGEGT. The CDR3 region has the DNA TGTGCCAGCAGTTACTCGGGACTAGCGGGAAAAGCCTACGAGCAGTACTTC. Translated: CASSYSGLAGKAYEQYF.

The chain joins TRBV5-6 to TRBJ1-5; the match to TRBD1 covers 9 bases. The CDR3 has 15 amino acids. V shed 4 bases, J shed 3 bases, and the junction held 5 bases outside the gene matches. Germline V gene lookup returns CDR1 SGHDT and CDR2 YYEEEE. In DNA, the CDR3 is TGTGCCAGCAGCCTTACAGGGGGCTACAATCAGCCCCAGCATTTT. Amino acids: CASSLTGGYNQPQHF.